This TCR beta chain derives from a study of blood T cell repertoires in COVID-19 (dated by TCRdb to the early 2020s). In the study overall: Samples from collaborators originated in the United States, Italy and Spain and spanned both the acute and convalescent phases of COVID-19. Subjects who had been exposed to COVID-19, were actively infected with it, or had recovered from it provided the deeply sampled blood TCRbeta repertoires that made up the dataset. Nearly every sample came with metadata listing a de-identified subject ID, COVID-19 status, age in years and sex. The material from the prospective study consisted of cDNA or gDNA derived from T cells, B-cell-depleted T cells, or PBMCs. A freely available public database, intended as a resource for researchers studying the immune response to SARS-CoV-2, is where the repertoires were released. Samples came from the ongoing ImmuneRACE study (first 160 participants) plus 1,254 subjects from 6 global collaborators. Where available, HLA class I and class II types were obtained from metadata supplied by the sample provider rather than from assay-based typing.

TCRbeta CDR3 regions were amplified from genomic DNA using the immunoSEQ Assay, a bias-controlled multiplex PCR. Regarding the original processing steps: The number of nucleated cells in each sample was estimated from the amplification of reference gene primers within the assay. To quantify the absolute abundance of each unique TCRbeta CDR3 rearrangement, sequence reads were collapsed and filtered. For each sample, productive Simpson clonality was calculated as the square root of Simpson's diversity index over productive rearrangements. Sourced from immuneACCESS, this table was stored by TCRdb with only in-frame sequences that have V and J called. A share of the clones is absent; for the studies checked, an unresolved V gene accounts for under half, and the remainder has no known explanation. Clonal size and the V and J genes are those of that table, whereas D and trimming came from the DNA. For this sample there are 200,000 or so clones; roughly 84% appear just once. Together, the top ten hold about 6.6% of the sample.

Study-wide findings and limitations: Clinical and demographic metadata were provided uncurated, with the amount varying by source and participant.

A second Seattle source provided samples from volunteer blood donors who had recovered from COVID-19. Each collaborating institution followed its own protocols to collect whole blood in K2EDTA tubes. For TCRbeta analysis, collaborators shipped samples in one of three forms: frozen whole blood, isolated PBMCs, or DNA extracted from either of those sample types. The CDR3 goes from the cysteine to the phenylalanine over 12 residues. This entry keeps only the CDR3 DNA: 36 bases, framed from base 1. V is pared back by 0 bases and J by 8 bases, with 6 bases lying between the germline termini. In the germline V gene (reference sequence), CDR1 corresponds to MNHNY and CDR2 to SVGAGI. This clone was seen more than once but under ten times. The antigen this receptor binds is unknown. Nothing much larger sits one base from this clone, and base qualities are not available.

Sequencing was done on a sample of peripheral blood. The sequence was collected from a woman aged 40 to 49 who had recovered from COVID-19. In this chain, TRBV6-6 is recombined with TRBJ2-3; the D gene is possibly TRBD1, with 5 bases matching. The bases read TGTGCCAGCAGTTACTCTCAGGGTACGCAGTATTTT. This sequence encodes CASSYSQGTQYF.